This T cell receptor (beta chain) was recorded in a study of response to subunit inactivated influenza vaccine. Via MiXCR, TCRdb re-called the RT-PCR reads, giving one row per CDR3 protein. Of 610,000 or so distinct CDR3 sequences detected, about 14% appear once; the ten largest clones hold around 10%. The CDR3 is 11 amino acids. Germline V gene data show CDR1 as SGHVS and CDR2 as FNYEAQ. The ends were cut back, 5 bases at V and 3 bases at J, with 4 bases in the middle. Findings of the study overall: A suggestion made by the authors is that each seasonal influenza vaccination recruits few new T cells.

This clonotype has just a few counts. Its specificity is unknown. The TCR originated in a man aged 50-59 years who received an inactivated influenza vaccine. V usage is TRBV7-6 and J usage is TRBJ2-5; D not certain. The sequencing here drew on PBMCs from blood, taken 12 days after vaccination. The CDR3 bases are TGTGCCAGCAGCAATAAAGAGACCCAGTACTTC. This gives the protein CASSNKETQYF. The full variable domain, in which reference TRBV7-6 and TRBJ2-5 provide the parts outside the CDR3, is GAGVSQSPRYKVTKRGQDVALRCDPISGHVSLYWYRQALGQGPEFLTYFNYEAQQDKSGLPNDRFSAERPEGSISTLTIQRTEQRDSAMYRCASSNKETQYFGPGTRLLVL.